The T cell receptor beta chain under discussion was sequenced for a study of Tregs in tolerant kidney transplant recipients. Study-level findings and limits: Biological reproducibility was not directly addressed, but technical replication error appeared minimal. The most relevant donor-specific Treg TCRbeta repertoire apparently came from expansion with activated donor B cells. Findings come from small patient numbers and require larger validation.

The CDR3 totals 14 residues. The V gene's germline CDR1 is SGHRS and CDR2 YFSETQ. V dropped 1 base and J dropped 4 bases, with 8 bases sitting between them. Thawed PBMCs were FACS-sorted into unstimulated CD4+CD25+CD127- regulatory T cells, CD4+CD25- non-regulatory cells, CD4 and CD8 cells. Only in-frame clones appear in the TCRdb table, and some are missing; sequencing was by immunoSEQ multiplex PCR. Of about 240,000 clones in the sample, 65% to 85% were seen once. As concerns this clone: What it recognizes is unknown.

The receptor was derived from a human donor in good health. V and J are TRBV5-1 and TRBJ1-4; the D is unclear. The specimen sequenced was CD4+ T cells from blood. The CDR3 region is CASSLLGNNEKLFF. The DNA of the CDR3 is TGCGCCAGCAGCTTGTTAGGGAATAATGAAAAACTGTTTTTT.